The next 26 T cell receptor beta chains were all read from a single sample in a study of Ad26.COV2.S vaccination and SARS-CoV-2 variants. The method was immunoSEQ multiplex PCR; TCRdb's version includes in-frame clones alone and lacks a portion of them. Here the sample spans 300,000 to 350,000 clones, 65% to 90% being singletons. This sample's treatment: around 19 received Ad26.COV2.S at low or high dose, single or two shots; 5 received placebo; per-sample allocation not given. The samples were gathered on day 63 after the first injection of vaccine or placebo. The specimen comprised peripheral blood, sampled in a trial of Ad26.COV2.S vaccine versus placebo. These receptors all come from a person aged 18-65 years who received the Ad26.COV2.S COVID-19 vaccine or a placebo.

The chain carries TRBV6-6 and TRBJ1-5, with D possibly being TRBD1 (6 bases). Germline V CDR1 and CDR2: MNHNY, SVGAGI (reference sequence). The CDR3 has 11 amino acids. V lost 6 bases and J lost 9, with 9 bases in between. This CDR3 is CASRRGGPQHF. CDR3 DNA sequence: TGTGCCAGCAGGAGGGGGGGGCCCCAGCATTTT.

The chain joins TRBV19 to TRBJ2-1; 12 bases align to TRBD2. Germline CDR1 reads LNHDA; CDR2 reads SQIVND (reference sequence). V shed 6 bases, J shed 12 bases, and the junction held 18 bases outside the gene matches. CDR3 length equals 17 residues. This CDR3 reads CASSNTRLAGGPQRQFF. The CDR3 DNA reads as TGTGCCAGTAGCAATACAAGGCTAGCGGGAGGGCCACAGAGGCAGTTCTTC.

This clone has just one count. As DNA, the CDR3 is TGCGCCAGCAGCTTGGTAAACCAGGGCAATGAGCAGTTCTTC. It translates to CASSLVNQGNEQFF. The chain carries TRBV5-1 and TRBJ2-1, with a possible D match to TRBD1 (5 bases). Trimming removed 0 bases at V and 6 bases at J, with 10 bases between. This CDR3 spans 14 amino acids. CDR1 is SGHRS and CDR2 is YFSETQ in the germline V gene. The full variable domain, rest sourced from reference TRBV5-1 and TRBJ2-1, is KAGVTQTPRYLIKTRGQQVTLSCSPISGHRSVSWYQQTPGQGLQFLFEYFSETQRNKGNFPGRFSGRQFSNSRSEMNVSTLELGDSALYLCASSLVNQGNEQFFGPGTRLTVL.

This clone was seen ten or more times. This chain uses TRBV6-2 or TRBV6-3 with TRBJ2-1; D is possibly TRBD2 (6 bases). This CDR3 comprises 12 residues. V was pared by 2 bases and J by 10 bases, with 9 bases between. From germline, CDR1 is MNHEY and CDR2 SVGEGT. The CDR3 bases are TGTGCCAGCAGTTACCCTGGACTAGAGCAGTTCTTC. This encodes CASSYPGLEQFF.

The rearrangement links TRBV12-3 or TRBV12-4 to TRBJ2-7; no firm D call. CDR3 length: 11 residues. Trimming removed 4 bases from V and 12 bases from J, with 13 bases in between. DNA of the CDR3: TGTGCCAGCAGTTCCTACAAGTCTCTGTACTTC. Its translation is CASSSYKSLYF.

This clone has a handful of counts. CDR3 loop: CASSPNPGQGGSPLHF. In nucleotides, the CDR3 is TGTGCCAGCTCTCCAAATCCCGGACAGGGTGGCTCACCCCTCCACTTT. The chain is built from TRBV18 and TRBJ1-6; 8 bases are shared with TRBD1. The germline V gene has CDR1 KGHSH and CDR2 LQKENI. V was pared by 6 bases and J by 10 bases, with 14 bases of the junction left unmatched. This CDR3 is built from 16 residues.

In its sample, this clone was seen a few times. The chain links TRBV21-1 to TRBJ2-2; no DNA check was done on the table's D call, TRBD1. TRBV21-1 is reported as a pseudogene. The CDR3 consists of 17 residues. The CDR3 loop is CASDCETDRGRPGELFF. CDR3 sequence (DNA): TGTGCCAGCGACTGTGAGACGGACAGGGGGCGTCCCGGGGAGCTGTTTTTT.

This rearrangement joins TRBV5-8 to TRBJ2-1; D tentatively reads TRBD1 or TRBD2 (5 bases each). The CDR3 spans 16 residues. Trimming pared 1 base from V and 7 bases from J, leaving 18 bases between. Per the germline V gene, CDR1 is SGHTS and CDR2 is YDEGEE. The CDR3 DNA sequence: TGTGCCAGCAGCTTGAACAGCCTGGGGGATCGTAATGAGCAGTTCTTC. Protein: CASSLNSLGDRNEQFF.

The genes are TRBV27 and TRBJ1-2; 9 bases are a match to TRBD1. Germline lookup yields CDR1 MNHEY and CDR2 SMNVEV (reference sequence). With V trimmed by 6 bases and J by 1 base, 6 bases remained unmatched. The CDR3 runs to 15 residues. The CDR3, as DNA: TGTGCCAGCAGGTACTGGACAGGGGATAACTATGGCTACACCTTC. Protein sequence: CASRYWTGDNYGYTF.

The chain recombines TRBV6-4 with TRBJ2-3, with unresolved D. The CDR3 length is 11 residues. V was pared by 0 bases and J by 7 bases, with 2 bases between. Germline CDR1 reads MRHNA; CDR2 reads SNTAGT. CDR3 residues: CASSDSYTQYF. CDR3 nucleotide sequence: TGTGCCAGCAGTGACTCATATACGCAGTATTTT.

The CDR3 sequence: CSASEARTDTQYF. The CDR3 bases are TGCAGTGCTAGTGAAGCCCGCACAGATACGCAGTATTTT. The V gene is TRBV20-1, the J gene TRBJ2-3; no reliable D call. V gave up 3 bases and J gave up 1 base, with 8 bases separating them. Germline V gives CDR1 DFQATT, CDR2 SNEGSKA (reference sequence). The CDR3 spans 13 residues.

This sequence joins TRBV10-3 and TRBJ1-6, with D uncertain. Germline V gives CDR1 ENHRY, CDR2 SYGVKD. Trimming removed 6 bases at V and 9 bases at J, with 18 bases between. This CDR3 spans 15 amino acids. CDR3 protein: CAISTGLWEGSPLHF. In DNA form, the CDR3 reads TGTGCCATCAGCACCGGGCTTTGGGAGGGTTCACCCCTCCACTTT.

Only a few counts were recorded for this clone. This specimen includes other DNA sequences encoding the same CDR3. The chain recombines TRBV9 with TRBJ2-3, with 9 bases aligning to TRBD2. The V and J ends lost 0 bases and 1 base, in that order; junction bases with no gene match: 0. The CDR3 runs to 15 residues. Looked up from germline, CDR1 is SGDLS and CDR2 is YYNGEE. CDR3 in amino acids: CASSVVAGGTDTQYF. The CDR3 nucleotides are TGTGCCAGCAGCGTAGTAGCGGGAGGCACAGATACGCAGTATTTT.

The chain couples TRBV24-1 to TRBJ2-7, with D uncertain. The CDR3 covers 14 residues. CDR1 KGHDR and CDR2 SFDVKD come from the germline V gene. V lost 3 bases and J lost 6, with 14 bases in between. For the CDR3, the DNA is TGTGCCACCAGTGATATGGCCTCGAATAGCGAGCAGTACTTC. It translates to CATSDMASNSEQYF.

The chain is built from TRBV29-1 and TRBJ2-3; D is tentatively TRBD1 or TRBD2 (5 bases each). The CDR3 contains 16 residues. CDR1 and CDR2 (germline): SQVTM, ANQGSEA. Trimming pared 1 base from V and 4 bases from J, leaving 18 bases between. Here the CDR3 reads CSVEGTGTGAPDTQYF. The CDR3 DNA is TGCAGCGTTGAAGGGACCGGGACCGGGGCCCCAGATACGCAGTATTTT.

The V gene is TRBV5-5, the J gene TRBJ2-7, with a possible D match to TRBD2 (5 bases). V was pared by 0 bases and J by 2 bases, with 12 bases between. CDR1 is SGHKS and CDR2 is YYEKEE in the germline V gene (reference sequence). The CDR3 is made up of 15 amino acids. In DNA form, the CDR3 reads TGTGCCAGCAGCTTGGCGCTAGCCGTTACCTACGAGCAGTACTTC. Amino acids: CASSLALAVTYEQYF.

The chain is built from TRBV7-8 and TRBJ1-1; TRBD1 is a possible D gene (6 bases). CDR1 and CDR2 (germline): SGHVS, FQNEAQ. This CDR3 comprises 16 residues. With 6 bases removed from V and 0 bases from J, the gap between germline ends came to 17 bases. CDR3 amino acids: CASRDGGAGLNTEAFF. The CDR3, as DNA: TGTGCCAGCAGGGACGGGGGCGCGGGTCTGAACACTGAAGCTTTCTTT.

The gene calls are TRBV29-1 and TRBJ1-1, with a possible D match to TRBD1 (5 bases). V lost 1 base and J 4 bases, leaving 7 bases between the germline ends. The CDR3 has 12 residues. The germline gives CDR1 SQVTM, CDR2 ANQGSEA. As DNA, the CDR3 is TGCAGCGTTGAAGCAGGGCCCACTGAAGCTTTCTTT. It encodes CSVEAGPTEAFF.

The chain carries TRBV28 and TRBJ1-2; 7 positions match TRBD1. The germline V gene encodes CDR1 MDHEN and CDR2 SYDVKM. This CDR3 contains 13 residues. Trimming removed 6 bases from V and 4 bases from J; junction bases left unmatched: 5. The CDR3 spells CASRLQGVYGYTF. The CDR3 DNA reads TGTGCCAGCAGGCTCCAGGGGGTCTATGGCTACACCTTC.

This chain's CDR3 is CASSMVPGSEQFF. CDR3 sequence (DNA): TGTGCCAGTAGTATGGTTCCCGGGAGTGAGCAGTTCTTC. This chain uses TRBV19 with TRBJ2-1; maybe TRBD2 (6 bases). Germline CDR1 reads LNHDA; CDR2 reads SQIVND (reference sequence). The length of the CDR3 is 13 residues. V lost 3 bases and J lost 9, with 12 bases in between.

As to this clone: This sample also contains other DNA sequences that code for the same CDR3. CDR3 DNA: TGTGCCATTTCATCCAGCACAGATACGCAGTATTTT. It encodes CAISSSTDTQYF. J is TRBJ2-3 and V is TRBV10-3; D unresolved. The CDR3 has 12 residues. Germline V CDR1 and CDR2: ENHRY, SYGVKD. Trimming pared 9 bases from V and 0 bases from J, leaving 7 bases between.

The CDR3 bases are TGTGCCAGCAGCTTGGCCTCAAGGAACCACAGGGCAGTCCGCACAGATACGCAGTATTTT. Its translation is CASSLASRNHRAVRTDTQYF. The chain uses TRBV5-5 and TRBJ2-3; D perhaps matches TRBD1 (6 bases). The CDR3 is 20 residues long. Trimming shortened V by 0 bases and J by 1 base, and 24 bases separated the two germline ends. Germline V gives CDR1 SGHKS, CDR2 YYEKEE (reference sequence).

The chain recombines TRBV2 with TRBJ2-7; D might be TRBD1 (6 bases). CDR3 length equals 13 residues. The germline V gene encodes CDR1 SNHLY and CDR2 FYNNEI. V was pared by 4 bases and J by 8 bases, with 15 bases between. CDR3 protein: CASSGGLVRQQYF. The CDR3 bases are TGTGCCAGCAGTGGGGGGCTAGTCCGCCAGCAGTACTTC.

The chain is built from TRBV27 and TRBJ1-5; D not certain. Germline loops: CDR1 MNHEY, CDR2 SMNVEV (reference sequence). V lost 5 bases and J 4 bases, leaving 9 bases between the germline ends. This CDR3 region has 13 residues. The CDR3 DNA sequence: TGTGCCAGCAGTCAAGCGGGGAATCAGCCCCAGCATTTT. This encodes CASSQAGNQPQHF.

The chain has TRBV9 and TRBJ2-6, with D tentatively TRBD1 or TRBD2 (5 bases each). CDR1 is SGDLS and CDR2 is YYNGEE in the germline V gene. The germline V and J ends were trimmed by 7 bases and 5 bases, with 19 bases remaining between them. The length of the CDR3 is 16 residues. CDR3 residues: CASGPGQGTWANVLTF. The CDR3 region has the DNA TGTGCCAGCGGCCCGGGGCAGGGTACCTGGGCCAACGTCCTGACTTTC. The whole variable domain, filled in from reference TRBV9 and TRBJ2-6, reads DSGVTQTPKHLITATGQRVTLRCSPRSGDLSVYWYQQSLDQGLQFLIQYYNGEERAKGNILERFSAQQFPDLHSELNLSSLELGDSALYFCASGPGQGTWANVLTFGAGSRLTVL.

This chain uses TRBV5-4 with TRBJ1-2; D is perhaps TRBD1 (6 bases). CDR1 is SGHNT and CDR2 is YYREEE in the germline V gene (reference sequence). Trimming removed 4 bases from V and 4 bases from J, with 11 bases in between. The CDR3 totals 13 residues. The CDR3, as DNA: TGTGCCAGCAGCGGGACACTGGGCTATGGCTACACCTTC. It is translated as CASSGTLGYGYTF.